This T cell receptor beta chain comes out of a study of T cell repertoires in cytomegalovirus infection. Study information: In public TCR beta signatures, there were indications of both CMV infection and matching HLA type.

TCRdb recomputed calls from the reads with MiXCR, one row per CDR3 protein. This sample carries around 630,000 distinct CDR3 sequences, about 24% of them seen once, and the ten largest clones take 7% to 9%. The study, taken as a whole, reports: Carriage of CMV together with the relevant HLA was identifiable through cumulative public TCR beta family frequency. The response measured ex vivo was dominated by TCR beta clonotypes (HLA-C-restricted and CMV-specific).

As regards this clonotype: What it binds is not known.

V was shortened by 8 bases and J by 1 base, with 12 bases between the two germline ends. The CDR3 runs to 13 residues. Germline V CDR1 and CDR2: MNHNS, SASEGT. The J gene is TRBJ2-7, the V gene TRBV6-1; D might be TRBD1 or TRBD2, each matching 5 bases. The source of this sequence is a human donor in good health (CMV status not recorded). Some clones in this sample may be carry-over from other donors' samples. The sample comprised CD8+ T cells from PBMCs. In DNA form, the CDR3 reads TGTGCCAGCCGGGACCGACAATCCTACGAGCAGTACTTC. This sequence encodes CASRDRQSYEQYF.